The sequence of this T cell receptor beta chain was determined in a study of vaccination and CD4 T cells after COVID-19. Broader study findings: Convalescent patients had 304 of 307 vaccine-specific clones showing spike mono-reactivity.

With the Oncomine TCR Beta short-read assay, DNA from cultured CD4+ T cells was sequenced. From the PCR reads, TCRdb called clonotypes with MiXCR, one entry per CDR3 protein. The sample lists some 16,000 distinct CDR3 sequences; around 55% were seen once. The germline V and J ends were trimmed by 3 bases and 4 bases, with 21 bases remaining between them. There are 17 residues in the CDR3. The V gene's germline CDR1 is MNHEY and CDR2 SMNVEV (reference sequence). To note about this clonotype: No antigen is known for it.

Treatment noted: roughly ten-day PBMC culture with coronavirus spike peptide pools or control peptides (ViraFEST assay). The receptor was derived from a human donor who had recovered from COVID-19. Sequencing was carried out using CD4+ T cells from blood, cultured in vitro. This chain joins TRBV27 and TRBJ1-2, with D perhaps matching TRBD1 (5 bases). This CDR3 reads CASSLGRKFPELYGYTF. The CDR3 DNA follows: TGTGCCAGCAGTTTGGGACGAAAGTTTCCCGAACTCTATGGCTACACCTTC.